The 26 T cell receptor beta chains given below trace back to one sample, sequenced in a study of blood T cells in healthy people across ages. Alongside a J-beta primer mix, a sample-barcoded 5' primer served in a second PCR lasting about 7 to 11 cycles. One entry per CDR3 protein results from TCRdb running MiXCR on the 5' RACE reads. Among 730,000 or so distinct CDR3 sequences listed, 43% were seen once. The material sequenced was blood. Receptors were obtained from a woman aged 55-69 years in good health.

The chain carries TRBV7-9 and TRBJ1-5; D ambiguous. V was pared by 5 bases and J by 6 bases, with 11 bases between. The CDR3 consists of 13 residues. The germline V gene has CDR1 SEHNR and CDR2 FQNEAQ (reference sequence). The CDR3 coding sequence is TGTGCCAGCAGCCCTGATGCGGGTCAGCCCCAGCATTTT. Amino acid sequence: CASSPDAGQPQHF. The full variable domain, its missing parts supplied by reference TRBV7-9 and TRBJ1-5, is DTGVSQNPRHKITKRGQNVTFRCDPISEHNRLYWYRQTLGQGPEFLTYFQNEAQLEKSRLLSDRFSAERPKGSFSTLEIQRTEQGDSAMYLCASSPDAGQPQHFGDGTRLSIL.

The J gene is TRBJ2-7, the V gene TRBV20-1; 8 nucleotides align to TRBD2. CDR3 length: 14 residues. V lost 1 base, J lost 3 bases, and 5 bases stayed unmatched. Germline CDR1 is DFQATT and CDR2 is SNEGSKA (reference sequence). CDR3 DNA: TGCAGTGCTAGAGCCGGGGGGGCGGACTACGAGCAGTACTTC. It is translated as CSARAGGADYEQYF.

The V gene is TRBV7-2, the J gene TRBJ1-5; D not certain. V was shortened by 5 bases and J by 1 base, with 9 bases between the two germline ends. Germline CDR1 is SGHTA and CDR2 is FQGNSA. The length of the CDR3 is 14 residues. CDR3 sequence: CASSLPQSNQPQHF. The CDR3 nucleotides read TGTGCCAGCAGCCTTCCCCAGAGCAATCAGCCCCAGCATTTT.

The chain couples TRBV18 to TRBJ2-7; either TRBD1 or TRBD2 may fit D (5 bases each). The germline V gene has CDR1 KGHSH and CDR2 LQKENI. The ends were cut back, 3 bases at V and 0 bases at J, with 15 bases in the middle. The CDR3 length is 16 residues. This chain's CDR3 is CASSPPGAGSSYEQYF. CDR3 coding DNA: TGTGCCAGCTCACCGCCCGGGGCGGGTTCCTCCTACGAGCAGTACTTC.

This clonotype was counted ten times or more. The rearrangement uses TRBV29-1 and TRBJ2-4; D perhaps matches TRBD2 (5 bases). CDR1 and CDR2 from the germline V gene are SQVTM and ANQGSEA. Trimming removed 7 bases at V and 8 bases at J, with 15 bases between. The CDR3 sequence is 12 residues long. The CDR3 sequence is CSASPRGDIQYF. CDR3 DNA: TGCAGCGCATCTCCCCGGGGAGACATTCAGTACTTC.

Of note for this clonotype: The conserved phenylalanine or tryptophan is not found at the CDR3 terminus, so this likely reflects a read error. The V call is TRBV18, the J call TRBJ1-2; D not resolved. The CDR3 covers 13 residues. Per the germline V gene, CDR1 is KGHSH and CDR2 is LQKENI. With 3 bases removed from V and 6 bases from J, the gap between germline ends came to 11 bases. The CDR3 DNA reads as TGTGCCAGCTCACCGAACAGACTCGATGGCTACACCTTA. Translating it yields CASSPNRLDGYTL.

The chain carries TRBV29-1 and TRBJ2-1; D could derive from TRBD1 or TRBD2 (5 bases each). The CDR3 is 14 amino acids. Between the trimmed V and J ends, which lost 5 bases and 3 bases, there was a span of 14 bases. From germline, CDR1 is SQVTM and CDR2 ANQGSEA. The CDR3 is CSVWGPYYYNEQFF. The CDR3 DNA reads as TGCAGCGTTTGGGGACCCTACTACTACAATGAGCAGTTCTTC.

To note about this clonotype: This sequence may be a read error, since a much larger clone differs from it by one base. V gene TRBV4-3 combines with J gene TRBJ2-3; 7 positions agree with TRBD2. Germline-derived CDR1 and CDR2 are LGHNA and YSLEER. CDR3 size: 16 residues. Trimming at V came to 1 base and at J to 8 bases, leaving 12 bases not matched to a gene. CDR3 region: CASSQGLGGSGGTQYF. The CDR3 region has the DNA TGCGCCAGCAGCCAAGGACTCGGGGGGTCGGGAGGTACGCAGTATTTT.

The V and J genes are TRBV20-1 and TRBJ1-5; no definite D call. V was shortened by 2 bases and J by 2 bases, with 10 bases between the two germline ends. Per the germline V gene, CDR1 is DFQATT and CDR2 is SNEGSKA (reference sequence). CDR3 length: 14 amino acids. CDR3 in amino acids: CSARQTDGNQPQHF. In DNA form, the CDR3 reads TGCAGTGCTAGACAGACGGACGGCAATCAGCCCCAGCATTTT.

Comment on this clonotype: Compared with germline, one end of the junction differs, possibly owing to a read error. J is TRBJ2-3 and V is TRBV24-1, with D hard to call. The V gene's germline CDR1 is KGHDR and CDR2 SFDVKD. CDR3 length equals 14 residues. For the CDR3, the DNA is TGTGCCACCAGTGATTTAGACCTAACAGATACGCTGTATTTT. Amino acid sequence: CATSDLDLTDTLYF.

This rearrangement joins TRBV5-1 to TRBJ2-3; 15 bases are shared with TRBD2. The V and J ends lost 4 bases and 4 bases, in that order; junction bases with no gene match: 10. This CDR3 is 18 amino acids long. CDR1 is SGHRS and CDR2 is YFSETQ in the germline V gene. CDR3 sequence: CASSRAGTSGRLADTQYF. DNA of the CDR3: TGCGCCAGCAGCAGGGCCGGGACTAGCGGGAGGCTCGCAGATACGCAGTATTTT. Based on the CDR3 plus reference TRBV5-1 and TRBJ2-3, the full variable domain is KAGVTQTPRYLIKTRGQQVTLSCSPISGHRSVSWYQQTPGQGLQFLFEYFSETQRNKGNFPGRFSGRQFSNSRSEMNVSTLELGDSALYLCASSRAGTSGRLADTQYFGPGTRLTVL.

This clonotype was seen a handful of times. The chain carries TRBV7-2 and TRBJ2-1; the match to TRBD2 covers 14 bases. The CDR3 consists of 15 residues. V was clipped by 6 bases and J by 5 bases; unmatched bases: 3. CDR1 is SGHTA and CDR2 is FQGNSA in the germline V gene. CDR3 residues: CASRGLAGVDNEQFF. The CDR3 DNA follows: TGTGCCAGCAGGGGACTAGCGGGAGTTGACAATGAGCAGTTCTTC.

A few counts support this clonotype. The chain carries TRBV12-3 or TRBV12-4 and TRBJ2-7; TRBD1 aligns across 9 bases. The CDR3 has 14 amino acids. The V gene end was trimmed by 7 bases and the J gene end by 2 bases; junction bases not matched to a gene: 6. In DNA form, the CDR3 reads TGTGCCAGCAAAATGACAGGGGGGACCTACGAGCAGTACTTC. Translating it yields CASKMTGGTYEQYF.

The chain joins TRBV2 to TRBJ2-3, with D hard to call. The length of the CDR3 is 10 residues. Germline loops: CDR1 SNHLY, CDR2 FYNNEI. The ends were cut back, 7 bases at V and 5 bases at J, with 4 bases in the middle. The chain's CDR3 is CASKEDTQYF. DNA of the CDR3: TGTGCCAGCAAAGAAGATACGCAGTATTTT.

The chain joins TRBV29-1 to TRBJ1-2; D is perhaps TRBD1 (5 bases). The germline V gene encodes CDR1 SQVTM and CDR2 ANQGSEA. The CDR3 runs to 12 residues. V shed 6 bases and J shed 5 bases, with 13 bases lying between them. CDR3 DNA sequence: TGCAGCGTCGTACGGTCAGGGTATGGCTACACCTTC. Encoded protein: CSVVRSGYGYTF. The full variable domain, its missing parts supplied by reference TRBV29-1 and TRBJ1-2, is SAVISQKPSRDICQRGTSLTIQCQVDSQVTMMFWYRQQPGQSLTLIATANQGSEATYESGFVIDKFPISRPNLTFSTLTVSNMSPEDSSIYLCSVVRSGYGYTFGSGTRLTVV.

V is TRBV20-1 and J is TRBJ2-7; D perhaps matches TRBD2 (7 bases). This CDR3 region has 13 residues. Germline V lookup: CDR1 DFQATT, CDR2 SNEGSKA (reference sequence). Written as DNA, the CDR3 is TGCAGCTCTAGGGGGAGGGCCCGCGATGAGCAGTACTTC. Its protein product is CSSRGRARDEQYF.

The J gene is TRBJ2-5, the V gene TRBV5-1; D unresolved. Germline CDR1 reads SGHRS; CDR2 reads YFSETQ. V lost 7 bases to trimming and J lost 1 base, with 14 bases between them. This CDR3 has 14 amino acids. The CDR3 nucleotides read TGCGCCAGCGGCCGAAGGGTGGCCCAAGAGACCCAGTACTTC. As protein: CASGRRVAQETQYF.

About this clonotype: The limits of the CDR3 on the DNA are not certain, so only TCRdb's listed CDR3 is given. This chain connects TRBV6-6 to TRBJ2-2; the table's D call TRBD2 went unverified against the DNA. The length of the CDR3 is 17 amino acids, counting both ends. The germline V gene encodes CDR1 MNHNY and CDR2 SVGAGI (reference sequence). Here the CDR3 reads CASSSSGLAGHTGELFF.

A word on this clonotype: One end of the junction is discordant with germline, which a read error may explain. V gene TRBV20-1 combines with J gene TRBJ2-3; D ambiguous. Germline CDR1 and CDR2: DFQATT and SNEGSKA (reference sequence). The CDR3 length is 14 residues. In DNA form, the CDR3 reads TGCAGTGCTGGAGATGGGGTCCTGTCAGATACGCAGTATTTT. This codes for CSAGDGVLSDTQYF.

The chain combines TRBV3-1 with TRBJ2-5; D might be TRBD2 (6 bases). V lost 8 bases, J lost 0 bases, and 13 bases lay in between. The germline V gene has CDR1 LGHDT and CDR2 YNNKEL (reference sequence). This CDR3 has 14 residues. The CDR3 sequence is CASALRGNQETQYF. The CDR3 DNA reads as TGTGCCAGCGCTCTTCGCGGGAACCAAGAGACCCAGTACTTC.

This clonotype was picked up a small number of times. The chain carries TRBV7-3 and TRBJ1-2; D remains ambiguous. The CDR3 consists of 11 residues. The germline V gene encodes CDR1 SGHTA and CDR2 FQGTGA. The V and J ends lost 7 bases and 5 bases respectively, with 8 bases between them. CDR3 in DNA: TGTGCCAGCACCCAGAATTATGGCTACACCTTC. Encoded protein: CASTQNYGYTF.

The V gene is TRBV5-1, the J gene TRBJ2-5; D possibly corresponds to TRBD2 (5 bases). TRBJ2-7 matches the DNA end more closely, so the J call is doubtful. CDR1 is SGHRS, CDR2 YFSETQ, per germline. The CDR3 contains 16 residues. DNA of the CDR3: TGCGCCAGCAGCTTGGGTTTCGGGGAAGGAGCCTACGAGCAGTACTTC. This encodes CASSLGFGEGAYEQYF.

This clonotype was observed a handful of times. V is TRBV20-1 and J is TRBJ1-2, with 8 nucleotides matching TRBD1. V shed 6 bases and J 6 bases; nucleotides not matched to a gene: 6. The CDR3 length is 12 residues. Germline loops: CDR1 DFQATT, CDR2 SNEGSKA (reference sequence). The CDR3 protein is CSAPGQADGYTF. The CDR3 DNA reads TGCAGTGCCCCGGGACAGGCAGATGGCTACACCTTC.

The V gene is TRBV20-1, the J gene TRBJ2-5; 7 positions agree with TRBD1. Germline values: CDR1 DFQATT, CDR2 SNEGSKA (reference sequence). The junction had 15 bases not matched to a gene; V was cut back by 6 bases and J by 5 bases. The CDR3 loop spans 15 amino acids. The CDR3 DNA reads TGCAGTGCCCCTCTTCCCGGAGACAGGGAGGAGACCCAGTACTTC. Translated, it gives CSAPLPGDREETQYF.

V gene TRBV29-1 combines with J gene TRBJ2-7, with 8 bases aligning to TRBD1. This CDR3 region has 14 residues. J lost 3 bases, V lost 4 bases, and 8 bases had no gene match. CDR1 and CDR2 (germline): SQVTM, ANQGSEA. The CDR3 is CSVAGQGAFYEQYF. The CDR3 nucleotides read TGCAGCGTTGCCGGGCAGGGGGCTTTCTACGAGCAGTACTTC.

The chain employs TRBV29-1 and TRBJ1-1; possibly TRBD1 for D (5 bases). CDR1 and CDR2 (germline): SQVTM, ANQGSEA. This CDR3 spans 12 amino acids. V dropped 4 bases and J dropped 4 bases, with 10 bases sitting between them. CDR3: CSVGREGTEAFF. CDR3 nucleotides: TGCAGCGTTGGCAGGGAGGGCACTGAAGCTTTCTTT.